Sequencing of this T cell receptor beta chain was carried out in a study of identical twins. This clonotype was picked up a small number of times. Its antigen is still unknown. Template switching (which added a universal primer site) was used, and cDNA carried unique molecular identifiers. TCRdb fed the 5' RACE reads into MiXCR, producing one record per CDR3 protein. Found here are 400,000 to 600,000 distinct CDR3 sequences, approximately 20% of them singletons; the top ten hold 0.48%. General observations from the study: Models underestimated how often monozygotic twins shared out-of-frame TCR alpha. Conclusions were drawn cross-sectionally by statistical analysis, without following the same donors.

V lost 7 bases to trimming and J lost 5 bases; unmatched junction nucleotides: 10. Per the germline V gene, CDR1 is MNHNS and CDR2 is SASEGT. This CDR3 has 15 amino acids. Only healthy Caucasians were included as donors. This sample was also put to use in a study of yellow fever vaccine responses in identical twins.

The specimen sequenced was CD4+ T cells sorted from blood. The V call is TRBV6-1, the J call TRBJ1-1, with 10 bases lining up with TRBD1. The sequence was obtained from a woman aged 18-35 years in good health. CDR3 sequence (DNA): TGTGCCAGCAAACTCCAGGACAGGGGGTGGACTGAAGCTTTCTTT. Encoded protein: CASKLQDRGWTEAFF.